These T cell receptor beta chains were read from a single sample in a study of Ad26.COV2.S vaccination and SARS-CoV-2 variants. Assay: immunoSEQ multiplex PCR; the TCRdb copy retains only in-frame clones and omits some. Among 350,000 to 500,000 clones, about 90% were seen once, and the ten largest hold about 4.4%. This specimen consisted of peripheral blood, obtained in a trial of Ad26.COV2.S vaccine versus placebo. These receptors originate from a person between 18 and 65 years old who received the Ad26.COV2.S COVID-19 vaccine or a placebo. CDR3s include the opening cysteine and the closing phenylalanine or tryptophan. The D gene is left open where the match is weak. Rows give clone size only sometimes, using once, few, many, or a class for an expanded clone.

TRBV3-1/TRBV3-2	TRBJ2-3	NA	TRBD1	CASSPGQGGTDTQYF	TGTGCCAGCAGCCCGGGACAGGGTGGCACAGATACGCAGTATTTT
TRBV27	TRBJ1-5	NA	TRBD1	CASSPGQGYQPQHF	TGTGCCAGCAGCCCGGGACAGGGTTATCAGCCCCAGCATTTT
TRBV30	TRBJ2-3	NA	NA	CAWSVAGRGTDTQYF	TGTGCCTGGAGTGTGGCGGGACGGGGCACAGATACGCAGTATTTT
TRBV7-9	TRBJ1-3	once	TRBD1	CAQNRGPGNTIYF	TGTGCCCAGAACAGGGGACCTGGAAACACCATATATTTT
TRBV20-1	TRBJ2-1	NA	TRBD2	CSASDYSGTSGRPSYNEQFF	TGCAGTGCTAGTGACTATTCCGGGACTAGCGGGAGGCCTTCCTACAATGAGCAGTTCTTC
TRBV11-2	TRBJ2-5	NA	NA	CASSLEYTNQETQYF	TGTGCCAGCAGCTTAGAGTACACAAACCAAGAGACCCAGTACTTC
TRBV28	TRBJ2-7	NA	TRBD2	CATTVSGRSYEQYF	TGTGCCACCACCGTTAGCGGGAGAAGCTACGAGCAGTACTTC
TRBV7-6	TRBJ2-5	NA	NA	CASSKVSETQYF	TGTGCCAGCAGCAAGGTGTCAGAGACCCAGTACTTC
TRBV7-9	TRBJ2-2	once	NA	CASSLRWTADTGELFF	TGTGCCAGCAGCTTACGATGGACGGCAGACACCGGGGAGCTGTTTTTT
TRBV6-2/TRBV6-3	TRBJ2-7	NA	TRBD2	CASSYSGTRTYEQYF	TGTGCCAGCAGTTACTCGGGGACTAGGACCTACGAGCAGTACTTC
TRBV5-8	TRBJ1-4	NA	NA	CASGGGRREKLFF	TGTGCCAGCGGGGGGGGGCGACGCGAAAAACTGTTTTTT
TRBV5-1	TRBJ2-5	NA	NA	CASSAVETQYF	TGCGCCAGCAGTGCGGTGGAGACCCAGTACTTC
TRBV6-5	TRBJ2-7	NA	TRBD2	CASGYSGRAYF	TGTGCCAGCGGCTATAGCGGGAGGGCGTACTTC
TRBV25-1	TRBJ2-7	few	TRBD2	CASSEPGLAGGYEQYF	TGTGCCAGCAGTGAACCCGGACTAGCGGGAGGCTACGAGCAGTACTTC
TRBV5-1	TRBJ2-7	NA	NA	CASSLDPGSYEQYF	TGCGCCAGCAGCTTGGATCCAGGCTCCTACGAGCAGTACTTC
TRBV7-8	TRBJ2-3	NA	NA	CASTRLTSTDTQYF	TGTGCCAGCACAAGACTAACTAGCACAGATACGCAGTATTTT
TRBV5-6	TRBJ1-4	once	NA	CASSVKRTDKNEKLFF	TGTGCCAGCAGCGTGAAACGGACGGATAAGAATGAAAAACTGTTTTTT
TRBV13	TRBJ2-7	NA	NA	CASSQSFRGTYEQYF	TGTGCCAGCAGCCAGTCGTTTCGGGGAACCTACGAGCAGTACTTC
TRBV9	TRBJ2-2	NA	NA	CASSVGWGRLTGELFF	TGTGCCAGCAGCGTAGGTTGGGGGCGCCTCACCGGGGAGCTGTTTTTT
TRBV28	TRBJ2-5	NA	TRBD1	CASRLPGTGGLETQYF	TGTGCCAGCAGACTTCCCGGGACAGGGGGTTTAGAGACCCAGTACTTC
TRBV2	TRBJ1-5	NA	NA	CASSEEAGRQPQHF	TGTGCCAGCAGTGAAGAGGCAGGGCGGCAGCCCCAGCATTTT
TRBV6-6	TRBJ2-7	NA	TRBD2	CASSLRGGESYEQYF	TGTGCCAGCAGTCTCCGGGGGGGAGAGAGTTACGAGCAGTACTTC
TRBV19	TRBJ2-7	NA	NA	CASSIDLTSYEQYF	TGTGCCAGTAGTATCGACCTCACTTCCTACGAGCAGTACTTC
TRBV28	TRBJ2-1	NA	TRBD2	CASSPGLGEINEQFF	TGTGCCAGCAGTCCCGGACTAGGGGAAATCAATGAGCAGTTCTTC
TRBV7-9	TRBJ2-1	NA	TRBD1	CASQGGASSYNEQFF	TGTGCCAGCCAAGGGGGCGCGAGCTCCTACAATGAGCAGTTCTTC
TRBV28	TRBJ1-1	NA	TRBD1	CASRDRGTWAFF	TGTGCCAGCAGGGACAGGGGTACATGGGCTTTCTTT
TRBV11-3	TRBJ2-7	NA	TRBD1	CASSPGTDYEQYF	TGTGCCAGCAGCCCGGGGACAGACTACGAGCAGTACTTC
TRBV30	TRBJ2-1	once	TRBD2	CAWSRGTSGIDEQFF	TGTGCCTGGAGTCGCGGGACTAGCGGGATTGATGAGCAGTTCTTC
TRBV6-2/TRBV6-3	TRBJ2-5	NA	NA	CASSYSRDSQAQETQYF	TGTGCCAGCAGTTACTCCCGAGACAGCCAGGCACAGGAGACCCAGTACTTC
TRBV6-5	TRBJ1-3	NA	NA	CASSLDGYGNTIYF	TGTGCCAGCAGCCTGGACGGATATGGAAACACCATATATTTT
TRBV4-3	TRBJ2-1	NA	TRBD1	CASSQYRGIEQFF	TGCGCCAGCAGCCAATACAGGGGAATCGAGCAGTTCTTC
TRBV20-1	TRBJ1-5	once	NA	CSASDPGPQHF	TGCAGTGCTAGTGACCCTGGGCCCCAGCATTTT
TRBV11-2	TRBJ2-7	NA	NA	CASSFDFGIPLYEQYF	TGTGCCAGCAGCTTTGATTTCGGGATTCCCCTCTACGAGCAGTACTTC
TRBV9	TRBJ2-7	NA	TRBD2	CASSEEGLAEYEQYF	TGTGCCAGCAGCGAAGAGGGACTAGCGGAATACGAGCAGTACTTC
TRBV4-1	TRBJ2-7	NA	TRBD2	CASSQLALAGEEQYF	TGCGCCAGCAGCCAATTAGCACTAGCGGGGGAAGAGCAGTACTTC
TRBV5-6	TRBJ1-5	NA	TRBD1	CASSSYRGTNQPQHF	TGTGCCAGCAGCTCTTACAGGGGGACGAATCAGCCCCAGCATTTT
TRBV19	TRBJ2-1	NA	TRBD2	CASRRLAGVNEQFF	TGTGCCAGTAGGAGACTAGCGGGAGTTAATGAGCAGTTCTTC
TRBV9	TRBJ1-5	NA	NA	CASGGGKGQPQHF	TGTGCCAGCGGTGGGGGGAAGGGGCAGCCCCAGCATTTT
TRBV28	TRBJ2-7	NA	TRBD1	CASRPGTDYSYEQYF	TGTGCCAGCAGACCAGGGACAGATTATTCCTACGAGCAGTACTTC
TRBV7-9	TRBJ2-2	NA	NA	CASSRYTGELFF	TGTGCCAGCAGCCGGTACACCGGGGAGCTGTTTTTT
TRBV4-3	TRBJ2-7	NA	TRBD1	CASSPGAGGGYEQYF	TGCGCCAGCAGCCCGGGGGCAGGGGGCGGTTACGAGCAGTACTTC
TRBV18	TRBJ1-5	NA	NA	CASSSDSSDYNQPQHF	TGTGCCAGCTCGTCGGACAGCTCCGACTACAATCAGCCCCAGCATTTT
TRBV25-1	TRBJ2-5	NA	TRBD2	CASSEPLANQETQYF	TGTGCCAGCAGTGAACCACTAGCGAACCAAGAGACCCAGTACTTC
TRBV11-3	TRBJ2-1	NA	NA	CASTNHSLGGGRSYNEQFF	TGTGCCAGCACCAACCACTCATTGGGGGGCGGGCGTTCCTACAATGAGCAGTTCTTC
TRBV24-1	TRBJ2-1	NA	TRBD2	CATSESGRSWNEQFF	TGTGCCACCAGTGAAAGCGGGAGGTCTTGGAATGAGCAGTTCTTC
TRBV11-2	TRBJ2-1	NA	NA	CASSLVASAYNEQFF	TGTGCCAGCAGCCTCGTCGCCTCCGCCTACAATGAGCAGTTCTTC
TRBV27	TRBJ1-5	few	NA	CASSLSRGSNQPQHF	TGTGCCAGCAGTTTATCCAGGGGAAGCAATCAGCCCCAGCATTTT
TRBV11-2	TRBJ2-1	NA	TRBD2	CASSPTLAGGSYNEQFF	TGTGCCAGCAGCCCCACGTTAGCGGGAGGGTCCTACAATGAGCAGTTCTTC
TRBV10-3	TRBJ2-1	NA	TRBD2	CAISEPSGSYNEQFF	TGTGCCATCAGTGAGCCTAGCGGTTCCTACAATGAGCAGTTCTTC
TRBV2	TRBJ2-3	NA	NA	CASSETSSTDTQYF	TGTGCCAGCAGTGAAACTAGCAGCACAGATACGCAGTATTTT
TRBV27	TRBJ1-1	NA	NA	CASRLNTEAFF	TGTGCCAGCAGGTTGAACACTGAAGCTTTCTTT
TRBV7-9	TRBJ2-1	NA	NA	CASSLWGAGGSYNEQFF	TGTGCCAGCAGCTTATGGGGGGCTGGCGGGAGCTACAATGAGCAGTTCTTC
TRBV11-1	TRBJ2-1	NA	TRBD2	CASSTGLEGNEQFF	TGTGCCAGCAGCACGGGACTAGAGGGCAATGAGCAGTTCTTC
TRBV5-6	TRBJ1-2	NA	TRBD1	CASSVGQKSYGYTF	TGTGCCAGCAGCGTGGGACAGAAGTCTTATGGCTACACCTTC